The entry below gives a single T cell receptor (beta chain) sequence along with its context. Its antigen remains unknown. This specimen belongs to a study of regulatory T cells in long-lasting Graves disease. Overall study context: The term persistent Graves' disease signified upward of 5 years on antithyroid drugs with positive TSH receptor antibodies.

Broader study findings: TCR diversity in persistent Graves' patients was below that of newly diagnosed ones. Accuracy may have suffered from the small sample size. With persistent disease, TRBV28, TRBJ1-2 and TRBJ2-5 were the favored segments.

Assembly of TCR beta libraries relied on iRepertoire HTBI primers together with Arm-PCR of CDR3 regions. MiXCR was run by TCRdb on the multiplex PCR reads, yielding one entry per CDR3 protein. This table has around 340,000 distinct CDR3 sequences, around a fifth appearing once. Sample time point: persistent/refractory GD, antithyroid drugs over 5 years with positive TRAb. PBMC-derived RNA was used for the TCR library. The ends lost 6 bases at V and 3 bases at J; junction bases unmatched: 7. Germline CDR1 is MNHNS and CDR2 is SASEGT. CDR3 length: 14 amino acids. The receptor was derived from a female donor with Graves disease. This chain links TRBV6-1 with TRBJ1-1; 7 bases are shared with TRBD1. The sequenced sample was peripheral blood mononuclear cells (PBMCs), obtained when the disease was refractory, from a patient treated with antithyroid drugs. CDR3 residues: CASSQGQVYTEAFF. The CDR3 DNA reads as TGTGCCAGCAGCCAAGGACAGGTCTACACTGAAGCTTTCTTT.